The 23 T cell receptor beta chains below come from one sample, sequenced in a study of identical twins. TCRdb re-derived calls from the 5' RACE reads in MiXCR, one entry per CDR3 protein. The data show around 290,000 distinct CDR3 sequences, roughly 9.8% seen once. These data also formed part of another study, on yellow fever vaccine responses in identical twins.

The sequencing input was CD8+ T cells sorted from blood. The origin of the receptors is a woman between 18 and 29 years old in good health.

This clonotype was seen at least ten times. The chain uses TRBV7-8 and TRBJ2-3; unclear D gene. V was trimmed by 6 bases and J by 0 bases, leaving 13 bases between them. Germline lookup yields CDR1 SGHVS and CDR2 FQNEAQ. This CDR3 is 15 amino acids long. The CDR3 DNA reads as TGTGCCAGCAGGCAACTAACTCCCAGCACAGATACGCAGTATTTT. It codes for CASRQLTPSTDTQYF. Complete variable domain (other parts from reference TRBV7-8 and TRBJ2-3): GAGVSQSPRYKVAKRGQDVALRCDPISGHVSLFWYQQALGQGPEFLTYFQNEAQLDKSGLPSDRFFAERPEGSVSTLKIQRTQQEDSAVYLCASRQLTPSTDTQYFGPGTRLTVL.

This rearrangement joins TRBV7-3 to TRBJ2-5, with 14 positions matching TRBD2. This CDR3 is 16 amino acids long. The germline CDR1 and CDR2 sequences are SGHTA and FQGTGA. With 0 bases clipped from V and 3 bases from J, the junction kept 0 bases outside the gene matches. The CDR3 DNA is TGTGCCAGCAGCTTAACGGGACTAGCGGGAGAAGAGACCCAGTACTTC. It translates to CASSLTGLAGEETQYF.

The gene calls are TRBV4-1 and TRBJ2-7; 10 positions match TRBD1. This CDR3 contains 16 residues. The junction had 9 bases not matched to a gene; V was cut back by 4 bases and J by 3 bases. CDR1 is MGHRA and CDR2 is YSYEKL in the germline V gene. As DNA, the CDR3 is TGCGCCAGCAGCCCGGGGGGGACAGGGGCGGACTACGAGCAGTACTTC. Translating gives CASSPGGTGADYEQYF.

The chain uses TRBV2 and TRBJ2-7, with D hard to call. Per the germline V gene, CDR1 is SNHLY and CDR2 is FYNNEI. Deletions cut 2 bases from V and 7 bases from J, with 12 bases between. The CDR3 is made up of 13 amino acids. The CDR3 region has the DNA TGTGCCAGCAGTGAAAATCTCCCCCCGGAGCAGTACTTC. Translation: CASSENLPPEQYF. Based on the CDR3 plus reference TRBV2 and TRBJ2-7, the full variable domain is EPEVTQTPSHQVTQMGQEVILRCVPISNHLYFYWYRQILGQKVEFLVSFYNNEISEKSEIFDDQFSVERPDGSNFTLKIRSTKLEDSAMYFCASSENLPPEQYFGPGTRLTVT.

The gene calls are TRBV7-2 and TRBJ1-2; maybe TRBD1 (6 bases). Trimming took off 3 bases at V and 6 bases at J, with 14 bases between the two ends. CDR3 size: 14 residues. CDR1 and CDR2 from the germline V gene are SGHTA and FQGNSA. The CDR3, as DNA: TGTGCCAGCAGCTTCAGGGGAGACGTGAATGGCTACACCTTC. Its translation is CASSFRGDVNGYTF.

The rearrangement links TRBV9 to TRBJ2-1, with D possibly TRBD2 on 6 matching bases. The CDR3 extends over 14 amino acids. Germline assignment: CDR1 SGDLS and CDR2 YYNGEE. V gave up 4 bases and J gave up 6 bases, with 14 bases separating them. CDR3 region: CASSPFLAPNEQFF. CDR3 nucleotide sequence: TGTGCCAGCAGCCCCTTCCTAGCGCCCAATGAGCAGTTCTTC.

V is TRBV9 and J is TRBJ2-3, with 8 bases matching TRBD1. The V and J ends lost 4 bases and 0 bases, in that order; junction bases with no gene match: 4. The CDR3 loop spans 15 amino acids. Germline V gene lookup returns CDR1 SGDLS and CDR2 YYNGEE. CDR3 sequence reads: CASSSDRGSTDTQYF. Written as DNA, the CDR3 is TGTGCCAGCAGCTCCGACAGGGGTAGCACAGATACGCAGTATTTT.

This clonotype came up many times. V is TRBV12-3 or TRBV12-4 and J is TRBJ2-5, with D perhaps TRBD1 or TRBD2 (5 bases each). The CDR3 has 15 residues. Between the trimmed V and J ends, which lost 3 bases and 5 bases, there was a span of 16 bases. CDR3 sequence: CASSLRDGRVETQYF. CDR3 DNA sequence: TGTGCCAGCAGTTTGAGGGACGGAAGGGTGGAGACCCAGTACTTC.

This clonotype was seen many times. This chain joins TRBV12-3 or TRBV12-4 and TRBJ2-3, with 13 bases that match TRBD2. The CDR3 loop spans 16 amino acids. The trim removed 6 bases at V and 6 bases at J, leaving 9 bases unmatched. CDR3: CASRLAGGPNWDTQYF. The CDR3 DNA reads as TGTGCCAGCAGACTAGCGGGGGGGCCCAATTGGGATACGCAGTATTTT.

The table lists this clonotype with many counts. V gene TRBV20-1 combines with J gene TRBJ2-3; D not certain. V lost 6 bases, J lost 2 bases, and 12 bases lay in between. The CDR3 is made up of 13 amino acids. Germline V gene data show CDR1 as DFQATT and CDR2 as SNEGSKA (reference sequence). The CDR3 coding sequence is TGCAGTGCCCTTTTGGAGAACACAGATACGCAGTATTTT. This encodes CSALLENTDTQYF.

The CDR3 bases are TGTGCCAGCAGTCGTACGACAGTCTACGAGCAGTACTTC. This encodes CASSRTTVYEQYF. The V call is TRBV27, the J call TRBJ2-7, with D possibly matching TRBD1 (5 bases). Germline V gene data show CDR1 as MNHEY and CDR2 as SMNVEV (reference sequence). Trimming stripped 5 bases from V and 3 bases from J, with 11 bases between. The CDR3 is made up of 13 amino acids.

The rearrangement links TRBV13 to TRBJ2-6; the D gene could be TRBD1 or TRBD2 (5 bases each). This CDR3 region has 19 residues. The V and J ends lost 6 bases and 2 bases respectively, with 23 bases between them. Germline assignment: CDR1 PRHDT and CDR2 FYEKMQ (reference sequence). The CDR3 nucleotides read TGTGCCAGCAGTCCCGTTATCGGGACGACAGCGACTGGGGCCAACGTCCTGACTTTC. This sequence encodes CASSPVIGTTATGANVLTF.

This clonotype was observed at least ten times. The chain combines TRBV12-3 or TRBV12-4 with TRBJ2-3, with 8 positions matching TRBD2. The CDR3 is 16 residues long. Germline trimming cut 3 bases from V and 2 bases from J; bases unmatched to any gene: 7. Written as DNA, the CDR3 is TGTGCCAGCAGTTTTAGTACTAGCGGATACACAGATACGCAGTATTTT. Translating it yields CASSFSTSGYTDTQYF.

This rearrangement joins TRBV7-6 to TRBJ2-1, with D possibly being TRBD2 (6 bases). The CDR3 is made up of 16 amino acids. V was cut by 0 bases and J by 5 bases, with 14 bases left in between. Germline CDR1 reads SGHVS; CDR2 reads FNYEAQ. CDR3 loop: CASSLALIGGDNEQFF. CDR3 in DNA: TGTGCCAGCAGCTTAGCGCTAATCGGCGGGGACAATGAGCAGTTCTTC.

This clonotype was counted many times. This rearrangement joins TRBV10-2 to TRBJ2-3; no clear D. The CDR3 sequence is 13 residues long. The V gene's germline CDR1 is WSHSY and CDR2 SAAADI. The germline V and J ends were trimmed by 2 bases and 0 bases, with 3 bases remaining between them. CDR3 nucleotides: TGCGCCAGCAGTGAGGACAGCACAGATACGCAGTATTTT. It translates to CASSEDSTDTQYF.

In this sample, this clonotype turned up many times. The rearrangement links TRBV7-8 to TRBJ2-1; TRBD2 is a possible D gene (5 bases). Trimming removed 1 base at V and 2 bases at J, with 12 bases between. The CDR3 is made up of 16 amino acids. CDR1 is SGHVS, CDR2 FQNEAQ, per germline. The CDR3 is CASSLEGVPPYNEQFF. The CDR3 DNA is TGTGCCAGCAGCTTAGAGGGAGTCCCCCCCTACAATGAGCAGTTCTTC.

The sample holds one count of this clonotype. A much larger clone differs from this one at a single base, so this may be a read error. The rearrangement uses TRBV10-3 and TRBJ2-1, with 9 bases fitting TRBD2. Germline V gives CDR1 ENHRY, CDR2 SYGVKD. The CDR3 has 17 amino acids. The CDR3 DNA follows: TGTGCCATCAGTGAGTCCTTAGCGGGGGTGTCCTACAATGAGCAGCTCTTC. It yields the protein CAISESLAGVSYNEQLF.

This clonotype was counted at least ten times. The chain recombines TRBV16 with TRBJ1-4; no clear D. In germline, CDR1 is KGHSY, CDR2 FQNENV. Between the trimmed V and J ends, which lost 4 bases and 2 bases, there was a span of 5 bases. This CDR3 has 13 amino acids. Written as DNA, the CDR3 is TGTGCCAGCAGCCTATCGACTAATGAAAAACTGTTTTTT. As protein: CASSLSTNEKLFF.

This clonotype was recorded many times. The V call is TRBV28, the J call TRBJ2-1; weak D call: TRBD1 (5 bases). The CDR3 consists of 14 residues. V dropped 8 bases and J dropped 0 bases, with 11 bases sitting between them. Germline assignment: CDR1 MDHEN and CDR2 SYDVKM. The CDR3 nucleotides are TGTGCCAGCCATGGGGCACCCTCCTACAATGAGCAGTTCTTC. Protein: CASHGAPSYNEQFF.

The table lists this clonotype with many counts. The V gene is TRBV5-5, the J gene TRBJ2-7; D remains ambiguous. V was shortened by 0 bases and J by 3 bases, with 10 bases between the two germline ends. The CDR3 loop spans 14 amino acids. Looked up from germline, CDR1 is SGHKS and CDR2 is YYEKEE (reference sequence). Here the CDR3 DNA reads TGTGCCAGCAGCTTGGTTCACAGTGTCTACGAGCAGTACTTC. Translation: CASSLVHSVYEQYF.

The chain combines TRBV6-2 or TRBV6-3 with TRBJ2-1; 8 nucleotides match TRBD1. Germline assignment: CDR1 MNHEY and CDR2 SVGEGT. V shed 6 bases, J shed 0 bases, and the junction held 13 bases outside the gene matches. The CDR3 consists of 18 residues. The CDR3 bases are TGTGCCAGCAGCCCTCCCCCAGACAGGGGCCGCTCCTACAATGAGCAGTTCTTC. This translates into CASSPPPDRGRSYNEQFF.

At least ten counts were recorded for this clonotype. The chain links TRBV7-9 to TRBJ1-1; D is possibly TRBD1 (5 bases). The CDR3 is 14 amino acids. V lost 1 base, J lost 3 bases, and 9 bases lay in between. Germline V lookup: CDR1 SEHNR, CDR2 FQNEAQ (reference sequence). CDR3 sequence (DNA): TGTGCCAGCAGCTTAGTGGCGGGGGACACTGAAGCTTTCTTT. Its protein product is CASSLVAGDTEAFF.

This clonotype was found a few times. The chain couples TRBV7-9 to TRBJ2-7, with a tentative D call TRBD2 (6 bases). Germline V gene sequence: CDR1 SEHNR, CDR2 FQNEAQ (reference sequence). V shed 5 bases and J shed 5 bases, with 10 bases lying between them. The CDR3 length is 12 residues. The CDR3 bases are TGTGCCAGCAGCCCACCTAGCGACGAGCAGTACTTC. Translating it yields CASSPPSDEQYF.